The entry below gives a single T cell receptor beta chain sequence along with its context. The CDR3 covers 16 residues. V lost 6 bases to trimming and J lost 3 bases, with 18 bases between them. Per germline, CDR1 MNHEY and CDR2 SMNVEV (reference sequence). This sample is drawn from a study of shared clonotypes between healthy human individuals. Overall study: CD4 naive and memory got three plates each, CD8 naive two, CD8 memory one.

Every subset had its genomic DNA shared out evenly among several immunoSEQ plates. Some clones are missing from TCRdb's copy, which holds only in-frame ones; the method was immunoSEQ multiplex PCR. This sample carries some 2.3 million clones, over 85% of them seen once, and the ten largest clones take 0.39%. The rearrangement uses TRBV27 and TRBJ2-1, with D maybe TRBD2 (7 bases). The receptor comes from a man between 18 and 35 years old in good health. Some clones in this sample may be carry-over from other donors' samples. Sequencing was done on a sample of naive CD4+ T cells from PBMCs. Subset described: CD45RA+ positively selected. In DNA, the CDR3 is TGTGCCAGCAGGCTCGGGGGGCGATTCCTCTACAATGAGCAGTTCTTC. This encodes CASRLGGRFLYNEQFF.